Listed below are T cell receptor beta chains from one sample, sequenced in a study of T cell responses to AZD1222 COVID-19 vaccine. Libraries were prepared by immunoSEQ multiplex PCR; TCRdb keeps only in-frame clonotypes and omits some of them. The sample shows over 85,000 clones, roughly 92% of them seen only once. Here the sequenced sample was peripheral blood, taken 28 days after the second AZD1222 dose. The receptors were gathered from an adult who received the AZD1222 COVID-19 vaccine. Both conserved end residues are part of each CDR3. A D gene is named only where the DNA matches it firmly. Some rows have no size entry. The others give once, few or many, or a class for an expanded clone.

V: TRBV19
J: TRBJ2-3
size: NA
D: NA
CDR3: CASSIVGGRRSDTQYF
DNA: TGTGCCAGTAGTATAGTTGGGGGCCGGCGATCAGATACGCAGTATTTT

V: TRBV19
J: TRBJ1-5
size: NA
D: NA
CDR3: CASSMTGRRNQPQHF
DNA: TGTGCCAGTAGTATGACTGGGCGGCGCAATCAGCCCCAGCATTTT

V: TRBV27
J: TRBJ2-3
size: NA
D: TRBD2
CDR3: CASSSRLAGAQESDTQYF
DNA: TGTGCCAGCAGTTCCCGACTAGCGGGGGCACAAGAATCAGATACGCAGTATTTT

V: TRBV5-5
J: TRBJ2-2
size: once
D: NA
CDR3: CASSSSGGTGELFF
DNA: TGTGCCAGCAGTTCCTCAGGGGGGACCGGGGAGCTGTTTTTT

V: TRBV5-4
J: TRBJ1-4
size: once
D: TRBD1
CDR3: CASSRDRGDEKLFF
DNA: TGTGCCAGCAGTCGGGACAGGGGGGATGAAAAACTGTTTTTT

V: TRBV19
J: TRBJ1-5
size: NA
D: NA
CDR3: CASSIAGGQQPQHF
DNA: TGTGCCAGTAGTATAGCCGGGGGCCAGCAGCCCCAGCATTTT

V: TRBV11-2
J: TRBJ1-6
size: NA
D: TRBD1
CDR3: CASSTDRVGLNSPLHF
DNA: TGTGCCAGCAGCACCGACAGGGTAGGCCTTAATTCACCCCTCCACTTT

V: TRBV7-9
J: TRBJ2-6
size: NA
D: TRBD1
CDR3: CASSPGQGFLWANVLTF
DNA: TGTGCCAGCAGTCCGGGACAGGGTTTTCTCTGGGCCAACGTCCTGACTTTC

V: TRBV28
J: TRBJ1-3
size: NA
D: TRBD1
CDR3: CASSTVLDRVGNTIYF
DNA: TGTGCCAGCAGCACGGTGTTGGACAGGGTTGGAAACACCATATATTTT

V: TRBV9
J: TRBJ1-6
size: NA
D: NA
CDR3: CASSVGVQGSSYNSPLHF
DNA: TGTGCCAGCAGCGTAGGGGTACAGGGAAGCTCCTATAATTCACCCCTCCACTTT

V: TRBV5-4
J: TRBJ1-3
size: NA
D: NA
CDR3: CASSGGGTGNTIYF
DNA: TGTGCCAGCAGCGGCGGGGGTACTGGAAACACCATATATTTT

V: TRBV29-1
J: TRBJ2-7
size: NA
D: NA
CDR3: CSAARAVSYEQYF
DNA: TGCAGCGCTGCCCGGGCCGTCTCCTACGAGCAGTACTTC

V: TRBV4-1
J: TRBJ2-3
size: NA
D: NA
CDR3: CASSDRKGRGDTQYF
DNA: TGCGCCAGCAGCGACCGGAAGGGGAGAGGGGATACGCAGTATTTT

V: TRBV6-5
J: TRBJ2-7
size: once
D: TRBD1
CDR3: CASTRDRGPYEQYF
DNA: TGTGCCAGCACACGGGACAGGGGCCCCTACGAGCAGTACTTC

V: TRBV2
J: TRBJ2-2
size: NA
D: NA
CDR3: CASNSDLGTGELFF
DNA: TGTGCCAGCAATTCAGACTTAGGCACCGGGGAGCTGTTTTTT

V: TRBV7-9
J: TRBJ1-4
size: NA
D: NA
CDR3: CASSLGSSGYYEKLFF
DNA: TGTGCCAGCAGCTTGGGATCTTCAGGCTATTATGAAAAACTGTTTTTT

V: TRBV5-1
J: TRBJ1-4
size: NA
D: NA
CDR3: CASSQGTTNEKLFF
DNA: TGCGCCAGCAGCCAGGGGACCACCAATGAAAAACTGTTTTTT

V: TRBV6-2/TRBV6-3
J: TRBJ1-1
size: NA
D: NA
CDR3: CASSKQGRGTTEAFF
DNA: TGTGCCAGCAGTAAACAGGGACGGGGGACCACTGAAGCTTTCTTT

V: TRBV2
J: TRBJ2-3
size: NA
D: TRBD2
CDR3: CASSSAGLPSDTQYF
DNA: TGTGCCAGCAGTTCAGCGGGACTTCCCTCAGATACGCAGTATTTT

V: TRBV9
J: TRBJ2-7
size: NA
D: NA
CDR3: CASSVVGGSEQYF
DNA: TGTGCCAGCAGCGTAGTTGGGGGGAGCGAGCAGTACTTC

V: TRBV7-8
J: TRBJ2-5
size: NA
D: TRBD2
CDR3: CASFPRGGLQETQYF
DNA: TGTGCCAGCTTCCCCCGGGGGGGGCTCCAAGAGACCCAGTACTTC

V: TRBV28
J: TRBJ2-2
size: NA
D: NA
CDR3: CASRGGQANTGELFF
DNA: TGTGCCAGCAGAGGGGGACAAGCGAACACCGGGGAGCTGTTTTTT

V: TRBV7-2
J: TRBJ2-5
size: NA
D: TRBD1
CDR3: CASTAPTGIQETQYF
DNA: TGTGCCAGCACCGCCCCGACAGGGATTCAAGAGACCCAGTACTTC

V: TRBV5-1
J: TRBJ2-3
size: once
D: NA
CDR3: CASSGGTSFADTQYF
DNA: TGCGCCAGCAGCGGGGGGACCTCTTTTGCAGATACGCAGTATTTT

V: TRBV19
J: TRBJ1-6
size: NA
D: NA
CDR3: CASSRKGGVYNSPLHF
DNA: TGTGCCAGTAGTAGGAAGGGAGGTGTCTACAATTCACCCCTCCACTTT

V: TRBV18
J: TRBJ1-2
size: NA
D: TRBD1
CDR3: CASSPWTGADYGYTF
DNA: TGTGCCAGCTCACCGTGGACAGGGGCAGACTATGGCTACACCTTC

V: TRBV9
J: TRBJ2-7
size: NA
D: TRBD2
CDR3: CASSAYSGGEQYF
DNA: TGTGCCAGCAGCGCCTATAGCGGGGGGGAGCAGTACTTC

V: TRBV3-1/TRBV3-2
J: TRBJ2-7
size: NA
D: TRBD1
CDR3: CASSQDGAGGFYEQYF
DNA: TGTGCCAGCAGCCAAGACGGAGCAGGGGGTTTCTACGAGCAGTACTTC

V: TRBV3-1/TRBV3-2
J: TRBJ2-7
size: few
D: NA
CDR3: CASSQPGRPREQYF
DNA: TGTGCCAGCAGCCAGCCGGGCCGACCGAGGGAGCAGTACTTC

V: TRBV18
J: TRBJ1-6
size: once
D: NA
CDR3: CASSPSVRDSPLHF
DNA: TGTGCCAGCTCACCATCCGTCCGGGATTCACCCCTCCACTTT

V: TRBV5-1
J: TRBJ2-7
size: NA
D: TRBD1
CDR3: CASSENRGSYEQYF
DNA: TGCGCCAGCAGCGAAAACAGGGGCTCCTACGAGCAGTACTTC

V: TRBV5-1
J: TRBJ1-1
size: NA
D: TRBD1
CDR3: CASSLMDRGLLNTEAFF
DNA: TGCGCCAGCAGCTTAATGGACAGGGGCCTGCTAAACACTGAAGCTTTCTTT

V: TRBV6-5
J: TRBJ1-1
size: NA
D: NA
CDR3: CASRSGGRVKAFF
DNA: TGTGCCAGCAGAAGCGGGGGCCGGGTAAAGGCTTTCTTT

V: TRBV20-1
J: TRBJ2-5
size: NA
D: NA
CDR3: CSATLEETQYF
DNA: TGCAGTGCGACTCTGGAAGAGACCCAGTACTTC

V: TRBV5-1
J: TRBJ2-1
size: once
D: TRBD2
CDR3: CASSLRLAAHNEQFF
DNA: TGCGCCAGCAGCTTGAGGCTAGCGGCCCACAATGAGCAGTTCTTC

V: TRBV5-1
J: TRBJ2-7
size: NA
D: NA
CDR3: CASSPRWGRDSYEQYF
DNA: TGCGCCAGCAGCCCGAGGTGGGGGCGAGACTCCTACGAGCAGTACTTC

V: TRBV10-3
J: TRBJ2-1
size: NA
D: TRBD2
CDR3: CAISLAGDEQFF
DNA: TGTGCCATCTCCCTAGCGGGAGATGAGCAGTTCTTC

V: TRBV4-1
J: TRBJ1-4
size: NA
D: NA
CDR3: CASSQVVTGSEKLFF
DNA: TGCGCCAGCAGCCAAGTAGTTACAGGGAGCGAAAAACTGTTTTTT

V: TRBV4-1
J: TRBJ2-7
size: NA
D: TRBD2
CDR3: CASSQERDYAYEQYF
DNA: TGCGCCAGCAGCCAGGAAAGGGACTACGCCTACGAGCAGTACTTC

V: TRBV7-2
J: TRBJ2-3
size: NA
D: NA
CDR3: CASSLGWVGQRPTDTQYF
DNA: TGTGCCAGCAGCTTAGGATGGGTCGGACAGCGACCCACAGATACGCAGTATTTT

V: TRBV24-1
J: TRBJ1-2
size: NA
D: NA
CDR3: CATSDAGRSYGYTF
DNA: TGTGCCACCAGTGACGCCGGACGGTCCTATGGCTACACCTTC

V: TRBV3-1/TRBV3-2
J: TRBJ1-4
size: NA
D: TRBD1
CDR3: CASSQDPGQGAPRTNEKLFF
DNA: TGTGCCAGCAGCCAAGACCCGGGACAGGGCGCGCCAAGAACTAATGAAAAACTGTTTTTT

V: TRBV25-1
J: TRBJ2-7
size: NA
D: NA
CDR3: CASSPSPAYEQYF
DNA: TGTGCCAGCAGCCCCAGTCCAGCCTACGAGCAGTACTTC

V: TRBV5-8
J: TRBJ1-6
size: NA
D: TRBD1
CDR3: CASSSGKATGALAGSPLHF
DNA: TGTGCCAGCAGCTCGGGAAAAGCCACAGGGGCCCTCGCTGGTTCACCCCTCCACTTT

V: TRBV27
J: TRBJ1-2
size: NA
D: TRBD1
CDR3: CASSFLVAGGPSGGYTF
DNA: TGTGCCAGCAGTTTTTTAGTGGCAGGGGGTCCCTCCGGTGGCTACACCTTC

V: TRBV5-1
J: TRBJ1-3
size: NA
D: TRBD1
CDR3: CASSLLTGVGNTIYF
DNA: TGCGCCAGCAGCTTGTTGACAGGGGTTGGAAACACCATATATTTT

V: TRBV12-5
J: TRBJ2-1
size: NA
D: NA
CDR3: CASGLMSRRLYNEQFF
DNA: TGTGCTAGTGGTTTAATGTCACGGAGACTATACAATGAGCAGTTCTTC